This T cell receptor (beta chain) was observed in a study of blood T cell repertoires in COVID-19. In the study overall: Some COVID-19 samples were acute and others convalescent; all came from the United States, Italy and Spain. T cells, B-cell-depleted T cells, or PBMCs supplied cDNA or gDNA.

The authors' processing: Reference gene primer amplification in the assay estimated nucleated cell counts. The assay was immunoSEQ multiplex PCR, and TCRdb's table has in-frame clones only and misses some. That table supplies the V and J calls and clone size; D and trimming were determined from the DNA. The top ten clones hold approximately 4% of a sample with 300,000 to 400,000 clones, around nine tenths of them seen once. The CDR3 is 17 amino acids. Per the germline V gene, CDR1 is MNHEY and CDR2 is SMNVEV (reference sequence). V was pared by 7 bases and J by 0 bases, with 11 bases of the junction left unmatched.

Sequencing was done on a sample of peripheral blood. This chain links TRBV27 with TRBJ2-1; the match to TRBD1 covers 8 bases. This sequence was found in a woman aged 50 to 65 with active or convalescent COVID-19. The CDR3 is CASKTKQGVSSYNEQFF. CDR3 nucleotides: TGTGCCAGCAAAACCAAACAGGGGGTTAGCTCCTACAATGAGCAGTTCTTC.